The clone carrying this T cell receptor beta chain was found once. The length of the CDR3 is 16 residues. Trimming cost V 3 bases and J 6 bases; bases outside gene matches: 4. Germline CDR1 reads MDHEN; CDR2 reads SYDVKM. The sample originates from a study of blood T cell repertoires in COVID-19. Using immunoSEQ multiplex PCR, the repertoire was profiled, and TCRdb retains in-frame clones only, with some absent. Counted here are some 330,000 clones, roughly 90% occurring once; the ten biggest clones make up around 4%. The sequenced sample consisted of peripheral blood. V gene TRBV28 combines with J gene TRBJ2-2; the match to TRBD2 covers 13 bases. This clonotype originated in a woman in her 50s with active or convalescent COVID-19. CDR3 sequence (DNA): TGTGCCAGCAGTTTTCGGACTAGCGGGAGTTCCGGGGAGCTGTTTTTT. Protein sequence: CASSFRTSGSSGELFF.